This TCR beta chain came from a study of chemoradiotherapy in HPV16-positive cancers. Libraries were prepared by immunoSEQ multiplex PCR; TCRdb keeps only in-frame clonotypes and omits some of them. The sample consists of some 3,100 clones, about four fifths of them appearing once. Details on this clone: Its antigen is undetermined.

V dropped 11 bases and J dropped 3; count of bases not matched to a gene: 14. The CDR3 spans 15 residues. Germline V CDR1 and CDR2: MNHNY, SVGAGI (reference sequence). Study conclusions and caveats: Better recurrence-free survival went with HPV-responsive T-cell expansion in HPV16-positive patients.

The material sequenced was tumor tissue, taken from a patient who underwent chemoradiotherapy. The TCR sequence derives from a human donor with HPV-associated anogenital cancer. This chain joins TRBV6-6 and TRBJ2-3; 7 bases match TRBD2. The CDR3 DNA reads as TGTGCCTGCGAGGATCGCGGGACTAAAACAGATACGCAGTATTTT. Protein: CACEDRGTKTDTQYF.